The entry below gives a single T cell receptor beta chain sequence along with its context. Its antigen is undetermined. The record originates from a study of graft-versus-host responses after intestinal transplantation. The wider study: Once they had received anti-thymocyte globulin induction, all recipients took tacrolimus and steroids for three to four years. General study points: Detected in recipient marrow were GvH clones, some of which were first observed in ileum or blood. Where graft-donor T cell macrochimerism was present, patients had high graft-versus-host to host-versus-graft clonal ratios in allografts.

The CDR3 has 13 residues. In germline, CDR1 is GTSNPN, CDR2 SVGIG (reference sequence). Trimming took 8 bases from V and 4 from J, leaving 17 bases between them. Only in-frame clones appear in the TCRdb table, and some are missing; sequencing was by immunoSEQ multiplex PCR. This sample has about 96,000 clones, with around 90% found just once. The gene calls are TRBV30 and TRBJ1-2; D possibly corresponds to TRBD1 (6 bases). This material consisted of unstimulated CD4+ T cells sorted from spleen or lymph node cells, taken before intestinal transplant. The TCR sequence derives from a human donor who received an intestinal transplant. In nucleotides, the CDR3 is TGTGCCACCACTCCCGGGACATCCTATGGCTACACCTTC. It yields the protein CATTPGTSYGYTF.